These T cell receptor beta chains were read from a single sample in a study of OX40 agonist ivuxolimab in advanced cancers. Measured with immunoSEQ multiplex PCR; TCRdb has only the in-frame clones, and not every one. This sample carries some 95,000 clones, less than 90% of them seen once, and the ten largest clones take about 0.82%. The sample here was CD4+ or CD8+ T cells sorted from blood, taken in a trial of the OX40 agonist ivuxolimab. The receptors originated from an adult with an advanced solid tumor such as melanoma, head and neck, liver or kidney cancer. Both conserved end residues are part of each CDR3. A D gene is named only where the DNA matches it firmly. Rows may omit the clone size; those that give it use once, few, many or a size class.

>.|TRBV28|.|TRBJ1-2
CASQREGTGGYTF
TGTGCCAGCCAAAGGGAGGGGACTGGTGGCTACACCTTC
>.|TRBV2|.|TRBJ2-2
CASSVRRNTGELFF
TGTGCCAGCAGTGTTCGACGGAACACCGGGGAGCTGTTTTTT
>.|TRBV7-2|.|TRBJ1-2
CASSPGTLGYTF
TGTGCCAGCAGCCCTGGGACGCTTGGCTACACCTTC
>.|TRBV7-2|few|TRBJ2-3
CASNDQYTDTQYF
TGTGCCAGCAACGACCAGTACACAGATACGCAGTATTTT
>TRBD1|TRBV7-9|.|TRBJ1-1
CASSPQVRGGMNTEAFF
TGTGCCAGCAGCCCCCAGGTCAGGGGGGGAATGAACACTGAAGCTTTCTTT
>.|TRBV27|.|TRBJ2-4
CASSPAGEVGKNIQYF
TGTGCCAGCAGCCCTGCAGGGGAAGTGGGCAAAAACATTCAGTACTTC
>TRBD2|TRBV28|.|TRBJ2-6
CATGEGSGANVLTF
TGTGCCACTGGGGAGGGATCTGGGGCCAACGTCCTGACTTTC
>.|TRBV2|.|TRBJ2-2
CASSRSGTGELFF
TGTGCCAGCAGCAGAAGCGGAACCGGGGAGCTGTTTTTT
>.|TRBV18|.|TRBJ2-7
CASSPSSYEQYF
TGTGCCAGCTCACCGAGCTCCTACGAGCAGTACTTC
>TRBD1|TRBV28|.|TRBJ1-6
CASSPGTGTGYNSPLHF
TGTGCCAGCAGTCCGGGGACAGGGACAGGCTATAATTCACCCCTCCACTTT
>.|TRBV2|.|TRBJ1-5
CASTEEGNNQPQHF
TGTGCCAGCACCGAGGAGGGAAACAATCAGCCCCAGCATTTT
>.|TRBV4-3|once|TRBJ1-1
CASSLGQPSDSVFF
TGCGCCAGCAGCCTAGGACAGCCATCTGATTCGGTTTTCTTT
>.|TRBV7-2|.|TRBJ2-5
CASSLVTGMETQYF
TGTGCCAGCAGCTTAGTCACAGGGATGGAGACCCAGTACTTC
>.|TRBV28|few|TRBJ2-7
CASSLKAGSPYEQYF
TGTGCCAGCAGTTTGAAAGCGGGCTCACCCTACGAGCAGTACTTC
>.|TRBV7-9|.|TRBJ2-6
CASSPLLMTGANVLTF
TGTGCCAGCAGCCCTTTACTGATGACTGGGGCCAACGTCCTGACTTTC
>.|TRBV6-1|.|TRBJ1-5
CASNKGRDQPQHF
TGTGCCAGCAACAAGGGGAGGGATCAGCCCCAGCATTTT
>.|TRBV11-2|once|TRBJ1-5
CASSSALQLPTSNQPQHF
TGTGCCAGCAGCTCCGCCCTACAGTTACCAACTAGCAATCAGCCCCAGCATTTT
>TRBD1|TRBV5-8|.|TRBJ1-2
CASSRTGNYGYTF
TGTGCCAGCAGCCGGACAGGGAACTATGGCTACACCTTC
>TRBD2|TRBV30|.|TRBJ2-3
CAWSVLAGVGTDTQYF
TGTGCCTGGAGTGTTCTAGCGGGAGTAGGCACAGATACGCAGTATTTT
>.|TRBV6-5|.|TRBJ1-2
CASSYSGDMDYGYTF
TGTGCCAGCAGTTACTCGGGGGACATGGACTATGGCTACACCTTC
>TRBD1|TRBV6-5|.|TRBJ1-4
CASSYAGTGVEKLFF
TGTGCCAGCAGTTATGCCGGGACAGGGGTGGAAAAACTGTTTTTT